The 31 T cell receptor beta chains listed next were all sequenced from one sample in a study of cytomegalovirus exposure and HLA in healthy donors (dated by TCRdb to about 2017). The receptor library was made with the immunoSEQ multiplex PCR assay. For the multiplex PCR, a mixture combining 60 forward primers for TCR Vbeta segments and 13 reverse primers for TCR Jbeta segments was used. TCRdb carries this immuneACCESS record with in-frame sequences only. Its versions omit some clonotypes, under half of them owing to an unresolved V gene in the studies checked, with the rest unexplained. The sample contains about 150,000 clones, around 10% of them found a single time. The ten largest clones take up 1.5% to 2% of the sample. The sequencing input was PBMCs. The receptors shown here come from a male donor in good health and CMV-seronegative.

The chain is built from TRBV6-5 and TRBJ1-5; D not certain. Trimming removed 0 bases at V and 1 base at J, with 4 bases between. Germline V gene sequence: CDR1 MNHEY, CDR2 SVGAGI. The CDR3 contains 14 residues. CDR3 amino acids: CASSYSRSNQPQHF. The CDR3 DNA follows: TGTGCCAGCAGTTACTCCCGGAGCAATCAGCCCCAGCATTTT.

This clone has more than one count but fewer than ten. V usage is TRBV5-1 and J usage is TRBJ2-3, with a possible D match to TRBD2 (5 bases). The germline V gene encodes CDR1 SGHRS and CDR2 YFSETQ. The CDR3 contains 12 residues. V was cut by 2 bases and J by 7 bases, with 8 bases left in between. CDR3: CASSFTGNTQYF. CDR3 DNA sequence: TGCGCCAGCAGCTTCACGGGGAATACGCAGTATTTT.

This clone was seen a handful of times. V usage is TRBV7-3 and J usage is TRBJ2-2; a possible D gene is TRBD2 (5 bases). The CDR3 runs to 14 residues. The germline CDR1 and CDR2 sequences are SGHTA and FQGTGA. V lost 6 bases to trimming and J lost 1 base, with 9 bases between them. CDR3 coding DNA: TGTGCCAGCAGTCCCAGCGGGAACACCGGGGAGCTGTTTTTT. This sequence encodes CASSPSGNTGELFF.

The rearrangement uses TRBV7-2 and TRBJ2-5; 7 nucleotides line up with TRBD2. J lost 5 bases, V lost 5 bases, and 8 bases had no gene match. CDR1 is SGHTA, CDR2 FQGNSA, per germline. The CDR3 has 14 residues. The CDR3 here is CASSPRGVWETQYF. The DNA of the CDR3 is TGTGCCAGCAGCCCTCGGGGGGTGTGGGAGACCCAGTACTTC.

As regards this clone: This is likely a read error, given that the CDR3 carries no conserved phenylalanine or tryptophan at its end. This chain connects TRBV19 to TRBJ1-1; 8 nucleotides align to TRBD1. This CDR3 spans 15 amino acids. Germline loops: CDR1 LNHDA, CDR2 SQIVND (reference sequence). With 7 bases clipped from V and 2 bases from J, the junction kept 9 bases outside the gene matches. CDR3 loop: CASTLPDRVNTEAFS. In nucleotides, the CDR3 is TGTGCCAGTACCCTCCCGGACAGGGTCAACACTGAAGCTTTCTCT.

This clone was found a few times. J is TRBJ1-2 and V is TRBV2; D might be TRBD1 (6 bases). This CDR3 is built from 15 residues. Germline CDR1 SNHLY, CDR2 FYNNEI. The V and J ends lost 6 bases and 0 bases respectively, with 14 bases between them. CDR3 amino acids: CASRTDSNSNYGYTF. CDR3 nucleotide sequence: TGTGCCAGCAGGACGGACAGCAATTCTAACTATGGCTACACCTTC.

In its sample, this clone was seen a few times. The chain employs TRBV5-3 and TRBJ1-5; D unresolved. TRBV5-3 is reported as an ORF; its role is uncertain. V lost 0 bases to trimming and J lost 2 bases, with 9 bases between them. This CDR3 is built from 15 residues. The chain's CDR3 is CARSLGQVGNQPQHF. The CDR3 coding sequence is TGTGCCAGAAGCTTGGGGCAGGTAGGCAATCAGCCCCAGCATTTT.

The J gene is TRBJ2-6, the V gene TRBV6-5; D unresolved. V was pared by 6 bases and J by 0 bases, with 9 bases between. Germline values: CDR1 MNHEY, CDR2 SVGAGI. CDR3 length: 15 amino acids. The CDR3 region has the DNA TGTGCCAGCAGGGATCGACTCTCTGGGGCCAACGTCCTGACTTTC. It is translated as CASRDRLSGANVLTF.

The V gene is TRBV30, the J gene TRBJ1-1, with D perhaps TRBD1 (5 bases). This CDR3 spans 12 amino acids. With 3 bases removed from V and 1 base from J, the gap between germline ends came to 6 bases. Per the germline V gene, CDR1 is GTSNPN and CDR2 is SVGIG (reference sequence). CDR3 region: CAWRTGNTEAFF. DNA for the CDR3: TGTGCCTGGAGAACAGGGAACACTGAAGCTTTCTTT.

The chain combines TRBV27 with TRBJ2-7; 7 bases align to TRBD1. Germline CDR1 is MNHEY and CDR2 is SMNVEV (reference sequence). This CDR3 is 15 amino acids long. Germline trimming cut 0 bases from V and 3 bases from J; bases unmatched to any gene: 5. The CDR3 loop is CASSLSGTVIYEQYF. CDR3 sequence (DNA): TGTGCCAGCAGTTTATCCGGGACAGTAATCTACGAGCAGTACTTC.

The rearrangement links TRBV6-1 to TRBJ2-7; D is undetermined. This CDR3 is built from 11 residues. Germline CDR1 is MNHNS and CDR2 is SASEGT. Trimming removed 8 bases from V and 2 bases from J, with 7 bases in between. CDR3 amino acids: CASGRAYEQYF. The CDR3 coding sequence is TGTGCCAGCGGCCGGGCCTACGAGCAGTACTTC.

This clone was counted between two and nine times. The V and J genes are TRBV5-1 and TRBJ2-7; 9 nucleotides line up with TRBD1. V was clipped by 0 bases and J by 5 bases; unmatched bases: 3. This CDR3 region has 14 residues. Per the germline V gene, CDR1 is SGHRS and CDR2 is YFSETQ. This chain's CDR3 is CASSLGQGVDEQYF. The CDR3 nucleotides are TGCGCCAGCAGCTTGGGACAGGGGGTAGACGAGCAGTACTTC.

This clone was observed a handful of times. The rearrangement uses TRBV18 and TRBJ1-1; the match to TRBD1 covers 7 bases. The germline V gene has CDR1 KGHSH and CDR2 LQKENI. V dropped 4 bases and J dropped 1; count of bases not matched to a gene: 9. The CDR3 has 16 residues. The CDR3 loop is CASSQTPRGENTEAFF. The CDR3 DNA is TGTGCCAGCTCACAAACACCCAGGGGGGAGAACACTGAAGCTTTCTTT.

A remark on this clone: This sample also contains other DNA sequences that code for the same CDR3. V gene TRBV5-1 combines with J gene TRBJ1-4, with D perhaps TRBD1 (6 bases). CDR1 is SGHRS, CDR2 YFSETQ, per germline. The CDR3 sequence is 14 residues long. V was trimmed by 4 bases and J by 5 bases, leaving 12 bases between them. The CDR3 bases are TGCGCCAGCAGCCTGGGGCAGGGGAATGAAAAACTGTTTTTT. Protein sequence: CASSLGQGNEKLFF.

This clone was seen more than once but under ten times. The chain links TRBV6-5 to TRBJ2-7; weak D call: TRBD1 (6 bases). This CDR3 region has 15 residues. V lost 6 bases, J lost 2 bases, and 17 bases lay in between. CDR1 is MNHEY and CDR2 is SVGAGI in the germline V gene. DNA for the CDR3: TGTGCCAGCAGACCCGACAGGTCGAATACCTACGAGCAGTACTTC. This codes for CASRPDRSNTYEQYF.

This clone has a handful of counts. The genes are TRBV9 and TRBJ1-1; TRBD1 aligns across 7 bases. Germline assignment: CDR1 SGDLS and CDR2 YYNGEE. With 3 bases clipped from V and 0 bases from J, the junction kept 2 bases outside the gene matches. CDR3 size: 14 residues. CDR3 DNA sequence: TGTGCCAGCAGCGGGGGACAGATGAACACTGAAGCTTTCTTT. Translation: CASSGGQMNTEAFF.

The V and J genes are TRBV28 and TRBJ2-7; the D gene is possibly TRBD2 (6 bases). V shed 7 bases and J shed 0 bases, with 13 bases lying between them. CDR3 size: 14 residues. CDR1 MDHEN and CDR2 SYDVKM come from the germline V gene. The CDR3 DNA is TGTGCCAGCAATGAGGAGGGGATCTCCTACGAGCAGTACTTC. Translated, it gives CASNEEGISYEQYF.

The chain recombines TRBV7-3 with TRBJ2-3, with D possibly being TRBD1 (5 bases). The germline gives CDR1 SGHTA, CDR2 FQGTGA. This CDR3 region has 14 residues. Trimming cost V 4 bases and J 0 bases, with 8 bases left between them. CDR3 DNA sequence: TGTGCCAGCAGCTCTCAGGGAAGCACAGATACGCAGTATTTT. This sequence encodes CASSSQGSTDTQYF.

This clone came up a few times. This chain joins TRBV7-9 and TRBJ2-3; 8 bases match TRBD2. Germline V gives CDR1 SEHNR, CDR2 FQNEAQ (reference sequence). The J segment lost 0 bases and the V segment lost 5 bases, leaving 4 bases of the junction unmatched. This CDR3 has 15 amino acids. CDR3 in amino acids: CASSPGGESTDTQYF. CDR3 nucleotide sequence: TGTGCCAGCAGCCCGGGGGGGGAGAGCACAGATACGCAGTATTTT.

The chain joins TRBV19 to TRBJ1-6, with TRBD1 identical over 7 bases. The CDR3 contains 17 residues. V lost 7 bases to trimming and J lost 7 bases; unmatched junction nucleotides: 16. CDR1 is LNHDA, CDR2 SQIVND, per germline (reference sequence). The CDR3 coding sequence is TGTGCCAGTAACCGGGACAGTCTAGGGGGGAACAATTCACCCCTCCACTTT. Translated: CASNRDSLGGNNSPLHF.

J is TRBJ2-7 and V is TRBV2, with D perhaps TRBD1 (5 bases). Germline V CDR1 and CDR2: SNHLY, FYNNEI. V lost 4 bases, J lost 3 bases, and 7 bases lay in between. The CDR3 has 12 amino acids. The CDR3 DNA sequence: TGTGCCAGCAGTGCAGGGATCTACGAGCAGTACTTC. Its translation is CASSAGIYEQYF.

Written as DNA, the CDR3 is TGTGCCAGCAGCTTGCGGCCTCCAGCAGGTATCATCAATCAGCCCCAGCATTTT. This codes for CASSLRPPAGIINQPQHF. The V call is TRBV5-5, the J call TRBJ1-5, with no clear D. Trimming cost V 1 base and J 3 bases, with 20 bases left between them. This CDR3 is 18 amino acids long. The V gene's germline CDR1 is SGHKS and CDR2 YYEKEE (reference sequence).

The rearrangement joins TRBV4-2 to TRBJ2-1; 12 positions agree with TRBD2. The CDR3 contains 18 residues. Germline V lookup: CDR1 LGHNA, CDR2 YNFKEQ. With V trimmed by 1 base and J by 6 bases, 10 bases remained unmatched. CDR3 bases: TGTGCCAGCAGCCAAGTAGGGCTAGCGGGAGGGCGTGGCAATGAGCAGTTCTTC. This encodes CASSQVGLAGGRGNEQFF.

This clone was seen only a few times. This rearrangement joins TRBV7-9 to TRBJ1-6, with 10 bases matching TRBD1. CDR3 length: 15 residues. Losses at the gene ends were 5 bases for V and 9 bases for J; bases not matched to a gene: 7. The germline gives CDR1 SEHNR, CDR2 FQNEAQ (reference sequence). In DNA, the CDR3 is TGTGCCAGCAGCGACTTGACAGGGGGCTCTTCACCCCTCCACTTT. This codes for CASSDLTGGSSPLHF. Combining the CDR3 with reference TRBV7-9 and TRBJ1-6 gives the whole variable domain DTGVSQNPRHKITKRGQNVTFRCDPISEHNRLYWYRQTLGQGPEFLTYFQNEAQLEKSRLLSDRFSAERPKGSFSTLEIQRTEQGDSAMYLCASSDLTGGSSPLHFGNGTRLTVT.

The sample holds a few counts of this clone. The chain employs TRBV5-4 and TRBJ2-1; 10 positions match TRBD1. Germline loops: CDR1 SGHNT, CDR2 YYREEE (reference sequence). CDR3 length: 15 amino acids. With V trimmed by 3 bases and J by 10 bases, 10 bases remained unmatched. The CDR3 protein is CASSYTGTGAWEQFF. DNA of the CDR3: TGTGCCAGCAGCTACACCGGGACAGGGGCGTGGGAGCAGTTCTTC.

This chain's CDR3 is CASSQSQASGNYEQYF. The DNA of the CDR3 is TGTGCCAGCAGCCAATCTCAGGCTAGCGGGAACTACGAGCAGTACTTC. The genes are TRBV4-2 and TRBJ2-7; 9 nucleotides line up with TRBD2. CDR3 length equals 16 residues. V was pared by 2 bases and J by 3 bases, with 8 bases of the junction left unmatched. CDR1 and CDR2 (germline): LGHNA, YNFKEQ.

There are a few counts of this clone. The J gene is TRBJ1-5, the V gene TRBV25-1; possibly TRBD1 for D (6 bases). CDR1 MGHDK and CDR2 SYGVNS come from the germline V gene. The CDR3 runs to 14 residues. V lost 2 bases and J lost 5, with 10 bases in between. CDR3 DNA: TGTGCCAGCAGTGAAGGCGGGGGGCATCAGCCCCAGCATTTT. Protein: CASSEGGGHQPQHF.

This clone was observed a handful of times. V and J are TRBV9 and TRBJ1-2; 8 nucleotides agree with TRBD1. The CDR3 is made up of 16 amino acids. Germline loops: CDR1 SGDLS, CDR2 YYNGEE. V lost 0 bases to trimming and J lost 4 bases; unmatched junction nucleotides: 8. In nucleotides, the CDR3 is TGTGCCAGCAGCGTAGCCCCAGGACAGGGCCGCTATGGCTACACCTTC. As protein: CASSVAPGQGRYGYTF.

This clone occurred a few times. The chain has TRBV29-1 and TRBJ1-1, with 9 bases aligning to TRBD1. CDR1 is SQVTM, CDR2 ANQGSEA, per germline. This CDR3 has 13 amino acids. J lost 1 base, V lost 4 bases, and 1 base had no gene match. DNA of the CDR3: TGCAGCGTTGTGACAGGGGGGAACACTGAAGCTTTCTTT. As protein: CSVVTGGNTEAFF.

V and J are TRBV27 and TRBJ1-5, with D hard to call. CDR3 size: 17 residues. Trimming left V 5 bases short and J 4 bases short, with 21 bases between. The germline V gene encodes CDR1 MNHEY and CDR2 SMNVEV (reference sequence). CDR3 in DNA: TGTGCCAGCAGTCCCTCCCCAGACATCAGTTGGAATCAGCCCCAGCATTTT. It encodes CASSPSPDISWNQPQHF.

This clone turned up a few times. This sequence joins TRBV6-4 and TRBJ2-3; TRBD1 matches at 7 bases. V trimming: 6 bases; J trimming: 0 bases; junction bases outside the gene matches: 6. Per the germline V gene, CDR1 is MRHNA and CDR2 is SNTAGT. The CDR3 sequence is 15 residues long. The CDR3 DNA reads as TGTGCCAGCAGCCTAGGGGGCGCGAGCACAGATACGCAGTATTTT. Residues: CASSLGGASTDTQYF.